This T cell receptor (beta chain) was profiled in a study of blood T cell repertoires in COVID-19. On the study more broadly: T cells, B-cell-depleted T cells, or PBMCs provided the cDNA or gDNA that served as material.

Assay used: immunoSEQ multiplex PCR; TCRdb lists only in-frame clones, some missing. The sample includes 20,000 to 30,000 clones, 85% to 90% of them seen just once. The CDR3 runs to 14 residues. The germline V gene encodes CDR1 SGHDT and CDR2 YYEEEE. The V gene lost 3 bases and the J gene lost 5 bases, with 13 bases spanning the gap. The chain joins TRBV5-6 to TRBJ2-3; D perhaps matches TRBD2 (6 bases). The origin of this receptor is a man between 65 and 85 years old with acute or convalescent COVID-19. Source material: peripheral blood. CDR3 nucleotide sequence: TGTGCCAGCAGCTCGCCGTTCGGGGGAGATACGCAGTATTTT. Translated, it gives CASSSPFGGDTQYF.